This T cell receptor beta chain was profiled in a study of blood T cell repertoires in COVID-19. Turning to the study itself: The cDNA or gDNA used as material had been derived from T cells, B-cell-depleted T cells, or PBMCs.

Authors' methods: How many nucleated cells were present was estimated from reference gene primer amplification. Sequenced by immunoSEQ multiplex PCR; TCRdb stores in-frame clones only, minus some. The DNA was the basis for D and trimming; V, J and clone size are from that table. Found here are roughly 330,000 clones, more than 70% of them singletons; the top ten hold about 5.2%. Trimming took 1 base from V and 2 from J, leaving 12 bases between them. Germline values: CDR1 MNHEY, CDR2 SVGAGI. This CDR3 spans 15 amino acids. Sequencing was done on a sample of PBMCs or T cells enriched from blood (not recorded which). The clonotype comes from a woman in her 30s who had recovered from COVID-19. The rearrangement joins TRBV6-5 to TRBJ2-7, with D tentatively TRBD2 (6 bases). CDR3 amino acids: CASSYLGGAAYEQYF. The CDR3 DNA sequence: TGTGCCAGCAGTTACTTAGGAGGGGCTGCCTACGAGCAGTACTTC.